These T cell receptor beta chains were read from a single sample in a study of PD-1 blockade in classical Hodgkin lymphoma. Clones were sequenced by immunoSEQ multiplex PCR, and TCRdb holds only the in-frame ones, with some missing. The top ten hold about 15% of the sample, which has over 85,000 clones, roughly four fifths seen once. This sample comprised peripheral blood mononuclear cells (PBMCs), obtained before the second cycle of nivolumab. These receptors all come from a human donor with classical Hodgkin lymphoma. Each CDR3 is given with its conserved first and last residue. The D gene is left open where the match is weak. Clone size is not always given. Where it is, it says once, few, many or a class for expanded clones.

d_call	j_call	clone_size	v_call	cdr3_nt	cdr3_aa
TRBD2	TRBJ2-1	.	TRBV11-2	TGTGCCAGCAGCACCCGACTAGCGGGAGGGCCCCATGAGCAGTTCTTC	CASSTRLAGGPHEQFF
.	TRBJ1-2	.	TRBV5-5	TGTGCCAGCAGCTTGGCCGGTGCGGGTACCTATGGCTACACCTTC	CASSLAGAGTYGYTF
.	TRBJ2-7	.	TRBV28	TGTGCCAGCAGTTTGGAGCCTACCTACGAGCAGTACTTC	CASSLEPTYEQYF
.	TRBJ1-5	.	TRBV7-2	TGTGCCAGCAGCTTATCCCGGGATCAGCCCCAGCATTTT	CASSLSRDQPQHF
.	TRBJ1-1	.	TRBV7-9	TGTGCCAGCAGCCCTAGCCAGGGCTTGAACACTGAAGCTTTCTTT	CASSPSQGLNTEAFF
TRBD2	TRBJ2-1	.	TRBV15	TGTGCCACCAGCAGACCTAGCGGACGCTCCTACAATGAGCAGTTCTTC	CATSRPSGRSYNEQFF
.	TRBJ1-2	.	TRBV19	TGTGCCAGTAGGGGGCTCCTAGGGACTAAGAGCGGCTATGGCTACACCTTC	CASRGLLGTKSGYGYTF
.	TRBJ2-7	.	TRBV27	TGTGCCAGCAGTTCCAGGGGGGCCTACGAGCAGTACTTC	CASSSRGAYEQYF
TRBD1	TRBJ2-3	.	TRBV18	TGTGCCAGCTCACCACCGGGACAGAGGACAGATACGCAGTATTTT	CASSPPGQRTDTQYF
.	TRBJ1-1	.	TRBV6-6	TGTGCCAGCACGTTAAAAGGGGCAGCGGAGGCTTTCTTT	CASTLKGAAEAFF
TRBD1	TRBJ1-2	.	TRBV7-2	TGTGCCAGCAGCCTCCACCGACAGGGGGCAGGGTACTATGGCTACACCTTC	CASSLHRQGAGYYGYTF
TRBD1	TRBJ1-2	.	TRBV11-2	TGTGCCAGCAGCTCCATCCGGGACAGGGGGCGCCGGAACTATGGCTACACCTTC	CASSSIRDRGRRNYGYTF
.	TRBJ2-3	.	TRBV5-4	TGTGCCAGCAGCTTGGAGCGGGCTAGCACAGATACGCAGTATTTT	CASSLERASTDTQYF
.	TRBJ1-5	.	TRBV10-3	TGTGCCATCAGTGGGGCTGATCAGCCCCAGCATTTT	CAISGADQPQHF
.	TRBJ2-7	.	TRBV5-1	TGCGCCAGCAGCATCGGGACGGTGAGGAAGAGCGAGCAGTACTTC	CASSIGTVRKSEQYF
.	TRBJ1-3	.	TRBV30	TGTGCCTGGAGTTTCAGGGGTGCTGGAAACACCATATATTTT	CAWSFRGAGNTIYF
.	TRBJ2-7	once	TRBV28	TGTGCCAGCAGTTTGTCGCGAGGACAGCCGTCCCGACGGTACGAGCAGTACTTC	CASSLSRGQPSRRYEQYF
.	TRBJ2-7	.	TRBV18	TGTGCCAGCTCACTTGGACAGTCCTACGAGCAGTACTTC	CASSLGQSYEQYF
.	TRBJ2-7	.	TRBV7-9	TGTGCCAGCAGCTTTCTCCTCTACGAGCAGTACTTC	CASSFLLYEQYF
.	TRBJ2-5	once	TRBV9	TGTGCCAGCAGCGATCGCGGGCAAGAGACCCAGTACTTC	CASSDRGQETQYF
.	TRBJ2-7	once	TRBV10-3	TGTGCCATCAGTGCAGGGACCGCAGCCGAGCAGTACTTC	CAISAGTAAEQYF
.	TRBJ2-7	.	TRBV6-1	TGTGCCAGCAGTGACCCTTGGCTTGAGCAGTACTTC	CASSDPWLEQYF
TRBD1	TRBJ2-7	.	TRBV10-3	TGTGCCATCAGGGACACCACAGGGGGCGAGCAGTACTTC	CAIRDTTGGEQYF
TRBD2	TRBJ2-1	few	TRBV6-1	TGTGCCAGCAGTGACGCAAAGGGACTAGCGTACTACAATGAGCAGTTCTTC	CASSDAKGLAYYNEQFF
.	TRBJ2-7	.	TRBV6-5	TGTGCCAGCAGTTACTCGGCGCCATCGGGGGAGCAGTACTTC	CASSYSAPSGEQYF
.	TRBJ2-5	.	TRBV27	TGTGCCAGCAGTTCGCGGCCGGAGGCACCTCAAGAGACCCAGTACTTC	CASSSRPEAPQETQYF
TRBD2	TRBJ2-1	.	TRBV6-4	TGTGCCAGCAGTGACCTAAGAAGCGGGAGCGTTAGCATCCATGACTACAATGAGCAGTTCTTC	CASSDLRSGSVSIHDYNEQFF
.	TRBJ2-5	.	TRBV2	TGTGCCAGCAGTGAAGCTGTGGGAGAAGAGACCCAGTACTTC	CASSEAVGEETQYF
.	TRBJ1-2	.	TRBV11-2	TGTGCCAGCAGCTTAGCCTTAACCTATGGCTACACCTTC	CASSLALTYGYTF
.	TRBJ2-7	.	TRBV29-1	TGCAGCGCTTGGACGGGAAGCTCCTACGAGCAGTACTTC	CSAWTGSSYEQYF
TRBD1	TRBJ1-3	few	TRBV27	TGTGCCAGCAGTTACCGGGACAGCTCTGGAAACACCATATATTTT	CASSYRDSSGNTIYF
.	TRBJ1-1	.	TRBV9	TGTGCCAGCAGCGTAGGGGTTATAGGACTGGGCGCTTTCTTT	CASSVGVIGLGAFF
.	TRBJ2-1	.	TRBV5-1	TGCGCCAGCAAAGCTGGGGCCTACAATGAGCAGTTCTTC	CASKAGAYNEQFF
TRBD2	TRBJ2-1	few	TRBV6-4	TGTGCCAGCAGTGTCCTAGCGGGAGGATTAACAAATGAGCAGTTCTTC	CASSVLAGGLTNEQFF
.	TRBJ1-5	.	TRBV7-2	TGTGCCAGCAGTGGTAGTGGGGGACGGACTAGCAATCAGCCCCAGCATTTT	CASSGSGGRTSNQPQHF
.	TRBJ2-7	.	TRBV5-1	TGCGCCAGCAGCCCCCGGGACTGGGTATACGAGCAGTACTTC	CASSPRDWVYEQYF
.	TRBJ2-1	.	TRBV18	TGTGCCAGCTCACCACTCGCGGTAGGCTCCTACAATGAGCAGTTCTTC	CASSPLAVGSYNEQFF
TRBD2	TRBJ2-7	.	TRBV5-1	TGCGCCAGCAGCTTGGGTCCCCCTAGCGGGGCCTCCTACGAGCAGTACTTC	CASSLGPPSGASYEQYF
TRBD1	TRBJ2-2	.	TRBV29-1	TGCAGCGCTACACAGGGGACGCACACCGGGGAGCTGTTTTTT	CSATQGTHTGELFF
.	TRBJ1-5	.	TRBV7-9	TGTGCCAGCAGCTTAGGCTTGGGCGGCAATCAGCCCCAGCATTTT	CASSLGLGGNQPQHF
TRBD2	TRBJ2-3	.	TRBV28	TGTGCCAGCAGTTCCCTAGCGGGATCTGATACGCAGTATTTT	CASSSLAGSDTQYF
.	TRBJ1-2	.	TRBV5-8	TGTGCCAGCGGGCGAGCTAACTATGGCTACACCTTC	CASGRANYGYTF
.	TRBJ1-1	.	TRBV27	TGTGCCAGCAGACCTCAAACAGGGCTTGAAGCTTTCTTT	CASRPQTGLEAFF
.	TRBJ1-1	.	TRBV28	TGTGCCAGCAGGCTGGACCTCGGGAGGAAGACTGAAGCTTTCTTT	CASRLDLGRKTEAFF
TRBD2	TRBJ2-2	once	TRBV11-3	TGTGCCAGCAGCTCACCGGGACTAGCGACCGGGGAGCTGTTTTTT	CASSSPGLATGELFF
.	TRBJ2-3	.	TRBV5-1	TGCGCCAGCAGCTTGGAGAGAGGGAACACAGATACGCAGTATTTT	CASSLERGNTDTQYF
.	TRBJ1-5	.	TRBV2	TGTGCCAGCAGTGCGGGCAGGGTGAGCAATCAGCCCCAGCATTTT	CASSAGRVSNQPQHF